The 21 T cell receptor beta chains listed next were all sequenced from one sample in a study of T cell clonality in common variable immunodeficiency. Generated by immunoSEQ multiplex PCR, the TCRdb table keeps only in-frame clones and is missing some. The profile covers about 37,000 clones, none occurring a single time. What was sequenced was peripheral blood mononuclear cells. These receptors were taken from a person aged 18 to 69 in good health.

This clone is medium-sized within its sample. The read stops 3 residues short of the end of the CDR3; the missing end is completed from the germline J gene. The chain is built from TRBV9 and TRBJ1-5, with TRBD1 matching over 8 bases. V dropped 3 bases and J dropped 6; count of bases not matched to a gene: 5. There are 14 residues in the CDR3. The germline V gene has CDR1 SGDLS and CDR2 YYNGEE. Incomplete CDR3 DNA: TGTGCCAGCAGCGAGGACAGGGTATCTCAGCCC. Amino acid sequence: CASSEDRVSQP. The full CDR3 reads CASSEDRVSQPQHF.

This clone occurred many times. From the germline J gene comes the end of the CDR3, since the read stops 3 residues before it. The chain has TRBV6-1 and TRBJ2-3; 8 positions agree with TRBD2. The CDR3 extends over 15 amino acids. CDR1 is MNHNS, CDR2 SASEGT, per germline. Trimming cost V 4 bases and J 1 base; bases outside gene matches: 4. The CDR3 sequence: CASSGTSGRTDTQYF. The part of the CDR3 DNA that was read is TGTGCCAGCAGTGGCACTAGCGGCCGCACAGATACG.

This clone was recorded many times. The CDR3 end is not reached by the read, which stops 3 residues before it; the germline J gene fills it in. The genes are TRBV20-1 and TRBJ2-1; D call uncertain. The length of the CDR3 is 14 residues. V lost 4 bases to trimming and J lost 5 bases, with 15 bases between them. Germline V lookup: CDR1 DFQATT, CDR2 SNEGSKA (reference sequence). CDR3 bases read: TGCAGTGCTAACGTGGCCGGGTCTAACAATGAG. Amino acid sequence: CSANVAGSNNE. The entire CDR3 reads CSANVAGSNNEQFF.

Many counts were recorded for this clone. The read gets to within 3 residues of the CDR3 end, and the germline J gene fills in the rest. The gene calls are TRBV5-4 and TRBJ2-3, with a weak D call TRBD2 (6 bases). The CDR3 has 15 amino acids. CDR1 and CDR2 (germline): SGHNT, YYREEE (reference sequence). V lost 5 bases and J 7 bases, leaving 20 bases between the germline ends. The part of the CDR3 DNA that was read is TGTGCCAGCAGTCGGGACTCTGAAACGATCAATACG. Protein product: CASSRDSETINT. The full CDR3 reads CASSRDSETINTQYF.

This clone came up many times. The CDR3 extends 3 residues past the end of the read, so its final part is completed from the germline J gene. This chain joins TRBV20-1 and TRBJ2-7; D possibly corresponds to TRBD2 (5 bases). From germline, CDR1 is DFQATT and CDR2 SNEGSKA (reference sequence). Between the trimmed V and J ends, which lost 3 bases and 4 bases, there was a span of 7 bases. CDR3 size: 11 residues. CDR3 DNA (partial): TGCAGTGCTAGTCGGGGATACGAG. This translates into CSASRGYE. The CDR3, in full, reads CSASRGYEQYF.

The table lists this clone with many counts. The DNA ends 3 residues before the CDR3 does, and the rest of the CDR3 is filled in from the germline J gene. The chain uses TRBV10-3 and TRBJ2-5, with 8 bases matching TRBD1. Germline assignment: CDR1 ENHRY and CDR2 SYGVKD. The CDR3 consists of 14 residues. After removal of 4 bases from V and 1 base from J, the junction contained 2 bases not matched to a gene. The CDR3 sequence: CAISGGQVQETQYF. Incomplete CDR3 DNA: TGTGCCATCAGTGGGGGACAGGTCCAAGAGACC.

As to this clone: The read ends 3 residues early relative to the CDR3; the germline J gene fills the gap. The rearrangement links TRBV7-9 to TRBJ2-7; no clear D gene. The CDR3 has 12 residues. Germline lookup yields CDR1 SEHNR and CDR2 FQNEAQ (reference sequence). V was pared by 6 bases and J by 3 bases, with 9 bases between. CDR3 DNA (partial): TGTGCCAGCAGACCGAACGGCTACGAG. Protein product: CASRPNGYE. The whole CDR3 reads CASRPNGYEQYF.

This clone was seen repeatedly, ten times or more. With the read ending 3 residues before the CDR3 end, the germline J gene is used to fill in that end. The chain has TRBV12-3 or TRBV12-4 and TRBJ2-7; TRBD1 aligns across 7 bases. The junction had 12 bases not matched to a gene; V was cut back by 5 bases and J by 5 bases. The CDR3 sequence is 15 residues long. The CDR3 is CASSPRDRVNDEQYF. CDR3 bases read: TGTGCCAGCAGTCCTCGGGACAGAGTTAACGACGAG.

This clone was counted ten times or more. The read falls 3 residues short of the CDR3 end, and the missing part is taken from the germline J gene. The chain combines TRBV6-2 or TRBV6-3 with TRBJ2-2; D call uncertain. From germline, CDR1 is MNHEY and CDR2 SVGEGT. This CDR3 has 11 amino acids. Trimming cost V 6 bases and J 8 bases, with 7 bases left between them. The CDR3 bases that were read are TGTGCCAGCAGAACCGGGGGGGAG. As protein: CASRTGGE. The entire CDR3 reads CASRTGGELFF.

As regards this clone: One end of the junction fails to match germline, which may point to a read error. The CDR3 extends 3 residues past the end of the read, so its final part is completed from the germline J gene. The chain joins TRBV7-9 to TRBJ1-5, with D maybe TRBD1 (6 bases). CDR3 length: 12 amino acids. Germline V CDR1 and CDR2: SEHNR, FQNEAQ (reference sequence). Partial CDR3 DNA: TGTTCCAGCAGCATAACAGGGACGCCC. As protein: CSSSITGTP. The full CDR3 is CSSSITGTPQHF.

In its sample, this clone was seen many times. The CDR3 goes on 3 residues after the read ends, and that part is filled in from the germline J gene. The chain joins TRBV7-2 to TRBJ1-2, with D unclear. V lost 1 base to trimming and J lost 7 bases, with 7 bases between them. Germline V gene lookup returns CDR1 SGHTA and CDR2 FQGNSA. This CDR3 region has 12 residues. The CDR3 loop reads CASSLELSGYTF. The part of the CDR3 DNA that was read is TGTGCCAGCAGCTTAGAACTAAGTGGC.

This clone was observed many times. The read finishes 3 residues shy of the CDR3 end, and the germline J gene is used to complete it. This chain joins TRBV5-4 and TRBJ2-1, with 7 bases fitting TRBD2. V shed 0 bases, J shed 3 bases, and the junction held 3 bases outside the gene matches. CDR1 and CDR2 from the germline V gene are SGHNT and YYREEE (reference sequence). CDR3 length: 15 residues. CDR3 DNA (partial): TGTGCCAGCAGCTTGGTGGGCGGGGGCTACAATGAG. Amino acids: CASSLVGGGYNE. The entire CDR3 protein is CASSLVGGGYNEQFF.

In its sample, this clone was seen many times. Read data end 3 residues before the CDR3 end; the end is taken from the germline J gene. V is TRBV7-9 and J is TRBJ2-5; 9 bases match TRBD1. The CDR3 has 14 amino acids. V lost 4 bases to trimming and J lost 5 bases; unmatched junction nucleotides: 5. Germline V lookup: CDR1 SEHNR, CDR2 FQNEAQ (reference sequence). The covered CDR3 bases are TGTGCCAGCAGCTCATCCGGGACAGGGGAGACC. This codes for CASSSSGTGET. The whole CDR3 region reads CASSSSGTGETQYF.

This clone was seen only a few times. The read falls 3 residues short of the CDR3 end, and the missing part is taken from the germline J gene. The rearrangement joins TRBV30 to TRBJ1-2; possible D gene TRBD1, 5 bases. The CDR3 spans 15 residues. Germline lookup yields CDR1 GTSNPN and CDR2 SVGIG (reference sequence). The CDR3 spells CAWSHWSGSEGDYTF. CDR3 bases read: TGTGCCTGGAGCCACTGGAGCGGGAGCGAAGGGGAC.

Within the sample, this clone is medium-sized (0.01 to 0.1%). The read halts 3 residues ahead of the CDR3 end, with the missing end drawn from the germline J gene. This sequence joins TRBV6-2 or TRBV6-3 and TRBJ2-3; TRBD1 matches at 7 bases. The V and J ends lost 6 bases and 2 bases, in that order; junction bases with no gene match: 8. This CDR3 comprises 15 residues. The germline V gene has CDR1 MNHEY and CDR2 SVGEGT. CDR3 region: CASRPGQFDTDTQYF. The DNA read from the CDR3 is TGTGCCAGCAGGCCGGGACAGTTTGACACAGATACG.

This clone was observed many times. The read falls 3 residues short of the CDR3 end, and the missing part is taken from the germline J gene. V gene TRBV7-8 combines with J gene TRBJ2-1; D is possibly TRBD1 (5 bases). This CDR3 region has 16 residues. The V end lost 4 bases, the J end lost 0 bases, and 13 bases lay between the germline ends. The germline gives CDR1 SGHVS, CDR2 FQNEAQ. CDR3 bases read: TGTGCCAGCAGCTCCAGGGTAATTAGCTCCTACAATGAG. This translates into CASSSRVISSYNE. The entire CDR3 reads CASSSRVISSYNEQFF. Full variable domain (missing parts from reference TRBV7-8 and TRBJ2-1): GAGVSQSPRYKVAKRGQDVALRCDPISGHVSLFWYQQALGQGPEFLTYFQNEAQLDKSGLPSDRFFAERPEGSVSTLKIQRTQQEDSAVYLCASSSRVISSYNEQFFGPGTRLTVL.

There are many counts of this clone. The read ends 3 residues early relative to the CDR3; the germline J gene fills the gap. V gene TRBV30 combines with J gene TRBJ2-3; a weak D match, TRBD1 (6 bases). Per germline, CDR1 GTSNPN and CDR2 SVGIG (reference sequence). This CDR3 is built from 12 residues. The ends were cut back, 6 bases at V and 4 bases at J, with 11 bases in the middle. The CDR3 here is CACRKGADTQYF. Incomplete CDR3 DNA: TGTGCCTGCCGTAAGGGGGCAGATACG.

This clone was detected ten times or more. The CDR3 is cut off 3 residues early in the read; its end comes from the germline J gene. The rearrangement joins TRBV9 to TRBJ2-1, with D hard to call. This CDR3 region has 12 residues. Germline V gives CDR1 SGDLS, CDR2 YYNGEE. V shed 0 bases and J shed 9 bases, with 7 bases lying between them. CDR3 DNA (partial): TGTGCCAGCAGCGTAGTTCGAGGTGAG. Protein sequence: CASSVVRGE. The whole CDR3 sequence reads CASSVVRGEQFF.

This clone was detected many times. Coverage ceases 3 residues before the CDR3 finishes, and the germline J gene fills in the end. The gene calls are TRBV2 and TRBJ2-1; 10 bases line up with TRBD2. Trimming at V came to 7 bases and at J to 9 bases, leaving 6 bases not matched to a gene. The CDR3 covers 13 residues. CDR1 is SNHLY, CDR2 FYNNEI, per germline. The CDR3 sequence: CASNRVAGGEQFF. Incomplete CDR3 DNA: TGTGCCAGCAATCGGGTAGCGGGAGGTGAG.

With regard to this clone: Read sequence stops 3 residues before the CDR3 end, and the germline J gene provides the missing end. The chain joins TRBV19 to TRBJ2-1; possibly TRBD2 for D (6 bases). The CDR3 has 11 amino acids. Trimming shortened V by 9 bases and J by 8 bases, and 11 bases separated the two germline ends. CDR1 and CDR2 from the germline V gene are LNHDA and SQIVND (reference sequence). The DNA read from the CDR3 is TGTGCCAGAGACGAGCGGGATGAG. Amino acid sequence: CARDERDE. The full CDR3 reads CARDERDEQFF.

This clone has ten or more counts. Read data end 3 residues before the CDR3 end; the end is taken from the germline J gene. This chain uses TRBV19 with TRBJ2-7, with D perhaps TRBD1 (6 bases). Trimming shortened V by 1 base and J by 4 bases, and 14 bases separated the two germline ends. The CDR3 is 15 residues long. The V gene's germline CDR1 is LNHDA and CDR2 SQIVND (reference sequence). The CDR3: CASSIGAGANYEQYF. Incomplete CDR3 DNA: TGTGCCAGTAGTATAGGGGCAGGGGCTAATTACGAG.